Following are 14 T cell receptor beta chains from one sample sequenced in a study of shared clonotypes between healthy human individuals. Assay: immunoSEQ multiplex PCR; the TCRdb copy retains only in-frame clones and omits some. The data show about 2 million clones, roughly 95% seen once. Naive CD8 cells lacked CD45RO, underwent positive selection for CCR7 and left out terminally differentiated effector memory CD45RA+ cells. Input material: naive CD8+ T cells sorted from blood. The receptors come from a man younger than 35 in good health.

This CDR3 is CASSSKDTEAFF. As DNA, the CDR3 is TGTGCCAGCAGTTCAAAGGACACTGAAGCTTTCTTT. This rearrangement joins TRBV28 to TRBJ1-1; D gene uncertain. The germline CDR1 and CDR2 sequences are MDHEN and SYDVKM. V dropped 4 bases and J dropped 3 bases, with 6 bases sitting between them. The CDR3 sequence is 12 residues long. The full variable domain, in which reference TRBV28 and TRBJ1-1 provide the parts outside the CDR3, is DVKVTQSSRYLVKRTGEKVFLECVQDMDHENMFWYRQDPGLGLRLIYFSYDVKMKEKGDIPEGYSVSREKKERFSLILESASTNQTSMYLCASSSKDTEAFFGQGTRLTVV.

J is TRBJ2-2 and V is TRBV12-5; D might be TRBD2 (5 bases). V lost 7 bases, J lost 2 bases, and 11 bases lay in between. CDR1 is LGHNT, CDR2 FRNRAP, per germline. The CDR3 has 14 residues. CDR3 in amino acids: CASVRSSNTGELFF. In DNA, the CDR3 is TGTGCTAGTGTCCGATCTAGCAACACCGGGGAGCTGTTTTTT.

The chain links TRBV30 to TRBJ1-2, with TRBD1 matching 11 bases. Germline V gene data show CDR1 as GTSNPN and CDR2 as SVGIG (reference sequence). The length of the CDR3 is 14 residues. J was trimmed by 4 bases and V by 3 bases; bases with no gene match: 4. The CDR3 here is CAWSGTGGIYGYTF. Written as DNA, the CDR3 is TGTGCCTGGAGCGGGACAGGGGGGATCTATGGCTACACCTTC.

The J gene is TRBJ1-6, the V gene TRBV27, with unresolved D. The CDR3 is 14 residues long. From germline, CDR1 is MNHEY and CDR2 SMNVEV (reference sequence). Between the trimmed V and J ends, which lost 8 bases and 3 bases, there was a span of 11 bases. CDR3 in DNA: TGTGCCAGCGGTACCGGGGTCTATAATTCACCCCTCCACTTT. This gives the protein CASGTGVYNSPLHF.

The V gene is TRBV10-3, the J gene TRBJ1-4; D unresolved. Between the trimmed V and J ends, which lost 3 bases and 7 bases, there was a span of 9 bases. The CDR3 runs to 13 residues. Germline loops: CDR1 ENHRY, CDR2 SYGVKD. CDR3 region: CAISDGEGEKLFF. CDR3 nucleotide sequence: TGTGCCATCAGTGATGGTGAGGGTGAAAAACTGTTTTTT.

The chain uses TRBV4-1 and TRBJ1-5; TRBD1 might be the D (5 bases). V gave up 3 bases and J gave up 1 base, with 19 bases separating them. The CDR3 totals 18 residues. In germline, CDR1 is MGHRA, CDR2 YSYEKL. Here the CDR3 reads CASSQTPFREISNQPQHF. DNA for the CDR3: TGCGCCAGCAGCCAGACCCCATTCAGGGAGATCAGCAATCAGCCCCAGCATTTT.

The V gene is TRBV13, the J gene TRBJ1-1, with D possibly matching TRBD1 (6 bases). CDR1 is PRHDT and CDR2 is FYEKMQ in the germline V gene (reference sequence). CDR3 length equals 14 residues. Between the trimmed V and J ends, which lost 5 bases and 3 bases, there was a span of 13 bases. The CDR3 here is CASSHPTGYTEAFF. The CDR3 DNA reads TGTGCCAGCAGCCACCCGACAGGATACACTGAAGCTTTCTTT.

This chain joins TRBV29-1 and TRBJ1-3; possible D gene TRBD1, 5 bases. The germline gives CDR1 SQVTM, CDR2 ANQGSEA. Trimming took off 7 bases at V and 4 bases at J, with 11 bases between the two ends. The CDR3 loop spans 12 amino acids. In DNA, the CDR3 is TGCAGCGCCAAGACAGAAGGAAACACCATATATTTT. This encodes CSAKTEGNTIYF.

The CDR3 region is CASFPGTANTGELFF. For the CDR3, the DNA is TGTGCCAGCTTCCCCGGGACGGCAAACACCGGGGAGCTGTTTTTT. The V call is TRBV18, the J call TRBJ2-2, with D perhaps given as TRBD1 or TRBD2 (5 bases each). This CDR3 comprises 15 residues. V was pared by 7 bases and J by 2 bases, with 14 bases between. Germline values: CDR1 KGHSH, CDR2 LQKENI.

The rearrangement links TRBV28 to TRBJ2-3, with 7 bases that match TRBD1. This CDR3 is built from 15 residues. Unmatched junction bases numbered 7, after V lost 3 bases and J lost 4 bases. Germline CDR1 is MDHEN and CDR2 is SYDVKM. In DNA, the CDR3 is TGTGCCAGCAGTTTTTTTAGCCAGGGGGCAGATACGCAGTATTTT. Protein product: CASSFFSQGADTQYF.

This chain joins TRBV4-1 and TRBJ2-7; D is uncertain. The CDR3 sequence is 16 residues long. With 1 base removed from V and 2 bases from J, the gap between germline ends came to 15 bases. CDR1 and CDR2 (germline): MGHRA, YSYEKL. CDR3 loop: CASSQGPKTAPYEQYF. CDR3 DNA sequence: TGCGCCAGCAGCCAAGGCCCCAAGACGGCGCCCTACGAGCAGTACTTC.

The rearrangement uses TRBV2 and TRBJ2-1; no definite D call. CDR3 length: 12 residues. Germline CDR1 reads SNHLY; CDR2 reads FYNNEI. The CDR3 DNA sequence: TGTGCTTCTTCTTACACCTACAATGAGCAGTTCTTC. Its translation: CASSYTYNEQFF.

This clone showed up just once. The genes are TRBV2 and TRBJ2-2; 8 nucleotides match TRBD1. This CDR3 spans 15 amino acids. CDR1 and CDR2 from the germline V gene are SNHLY and FYNNEI. Trimming removed 2 bases from V and 6 bases from J; junction bases left unmatched: 5. The CDR3 DNA reads as TGTGCCAGCAGTGAATCAGGGGGCGCCCCCGGGGAGCTGTTTTTT. Protein sequence: CASSESGGAPGELFF.

V is TRBV9 and J is TRBJ2-6, with no clear D. CDR3 length: 16 residues. Between the trimmed V and J ends, which lost 0 bases and 4 bases, there was a span of 11 bases. Germline CDR1 SGDLS, CDR2 YYNGEE. The CDR3, as DNA: TGTGCCAGCAGCGTAGCTGGTGGGCCGGGGGCCAACGTCCTGACTTTC. Translated, it gives CASSVAGGPGANVLTF. Full variable domain (remainder filled in from reference TRBV9 and TRBJ2-6): DSGVTQTPKHLITATGQRVTLRCSPRSGDLSVYWYQQSLDQGLQFLIQYYNGEERAKGNILERFSAQQFPDLHSELNLSSLELGDSALYFCASSVAGGPGANVLTFGAGSRLTVL.